This TCR beta chain appears in the sequencing data of a study of cytomegalovirus exposure and HLA in healthy donors. The CDR3 length is 15 residues. Germline CDR1 and CDR2: MGHDK and SYGVNS. Trimming at V came to 2 bases and at J to 8 bases, leaving 6 bases not matched to a gene. Regarding the study as a whole: It was about 180 TCR beta chains that were listed as cytomegalovirus-associated. According to reports, the classifier identified cytomegalovirus status with high specificity and sensitivity. Subsequent analysis revealed that first-cohort TCR clusters tended to co-occur in the 120 validation repertoires. Under in vitro conditions, a few CMV-associated chains were confirmed as specific for CMV antigens.

Libraries were prepared by immunoSEQ multiplex PCR; TCRdb keeps only in-frame clonotypes and omits some of them. Counted here are about 150,000 clones, around 90% occurring once; the ten biggest clones make up 3.3%. This clone occurred a few times. Its matching antigen is unknown. This sequence was found in a woman aged 18-30 years in good health and CMV-seropositive. The material sequenced was PBMCs. This rearrangement joins TRBV25-1 to TRBJ2-1, with 10 bases matching TRBD2. CDR3 coding DNA: TGTGCCAGCAGTGAACTAGCGGGAGACATCTATGAGCAGTTCTTC. It translates to CASSELAGDIYEQFF.